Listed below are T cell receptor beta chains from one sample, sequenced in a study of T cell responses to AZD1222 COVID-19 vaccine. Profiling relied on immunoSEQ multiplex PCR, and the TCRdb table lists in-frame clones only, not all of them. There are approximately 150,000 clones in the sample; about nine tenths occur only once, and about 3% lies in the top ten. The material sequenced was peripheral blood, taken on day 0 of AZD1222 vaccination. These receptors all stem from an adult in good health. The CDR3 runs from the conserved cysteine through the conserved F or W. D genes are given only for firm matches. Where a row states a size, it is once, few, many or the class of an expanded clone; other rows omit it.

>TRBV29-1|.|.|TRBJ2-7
TGCAGCGTTGAGGTCCCCCGCTCCTACGAGCAGTACTTC
CSVEVPRSYEQYF
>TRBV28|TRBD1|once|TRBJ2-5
TGTGCCAGCACCACAGGGGGACCCCAAGAGACCCAGTACTTC
CASTTGGPQETQYF
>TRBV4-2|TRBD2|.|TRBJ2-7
TGTGCCAGCAGCCTTACCATGGGGACTAGCGCCGGATCCTACGAGCAGTACTTC
CASSLTMGTSAGSYEQYF
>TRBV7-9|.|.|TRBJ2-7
TGTGCCAGCTCCATCGACCACTACGAGCAGTACTTC
CASSIDHYEQYF
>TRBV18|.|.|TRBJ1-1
TGTGCCAGCTCACCATTGGGGGAGGGGGCTTTCTTT
CASSPLGEGAFF
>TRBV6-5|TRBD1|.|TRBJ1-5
TGTGCCAGCAGTCGGGACAGGGTCCAGCCCCAGCATTTT
CASSRDRVQPQHF
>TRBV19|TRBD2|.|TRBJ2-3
TGTGCCAGTAGTGATTCTAGCGGGAGGGGGACAGATACGCAGTATTTT
CASSDSSGRGTDTQYF
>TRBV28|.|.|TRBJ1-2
TGTGCCAGCAGCTACACGGGACTTAGGGATAACTATGGCTACACCTTC
CASSYTGLRDNYGYTF
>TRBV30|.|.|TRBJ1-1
TGTGCCTGGAGTGTTTGGGGGTCTGAAGCTTTCTTT
CAWSVWGSEAFF
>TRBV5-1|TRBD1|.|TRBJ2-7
TGCGCCAGCAGCGTGGGACAGGATCTTGGAGAGCAGTACTTC
CASSVGQDLGEQYF
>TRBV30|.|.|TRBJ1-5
TGTGCCTGGAACAGGAACAATCAGCCCCAGCATTTT
CAWNRNNQPQHF
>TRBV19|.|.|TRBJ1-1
TGTGCCAGTGCCGCAGTAGCGAACACTGAAGCTTTCTTT
CASAAVANTEAFF
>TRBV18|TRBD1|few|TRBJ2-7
TGTGCCAGCTCTACAGGGGGCATTCCCTACGAGCAGTACTTC
CASSTGGIPYEQYF
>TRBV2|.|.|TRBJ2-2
TGTGCCAGCAGTGAATCCGACGGCGGGGAGCTGTTTTTT
CASSESDGGELFF
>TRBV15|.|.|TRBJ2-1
TGTGCCACCAGCAGAGAGGATTCAGCTCGCGATGAGCAGTTCTTC
CATSREDSARDEQFF
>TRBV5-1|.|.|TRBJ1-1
TGCGCCAGCAGCCCCTTCGCAGGCGGCACTGAAGCTTTCTTT
CASSPFAGGTEAFF
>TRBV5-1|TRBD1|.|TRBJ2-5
TGCGCCAGCAGCACGCAGGGGGAGGAGACCCAGTACTTC
CASSTQGEETQYF
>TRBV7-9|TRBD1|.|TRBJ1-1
TGTGCCAGCAGTTTCAACCGGGACAGGGATTCACTACGAGCTTTCTTT
CASSFNRDRDSLRAFF
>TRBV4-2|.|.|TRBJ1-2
TGTGCCAGCAGCCAAGTTGGGGACTATGGCTACACCTTC
CASSQVGDYGYTF
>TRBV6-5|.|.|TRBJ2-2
TGTGCCAGCAGTTACTCAGGGGCGGACACCGGGGAGCTGTTTTTT
CASSYSGADTGELFF
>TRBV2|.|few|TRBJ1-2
TGTGCCAGCCGCGGGAGCCCCTTGTGGAAAGGCTACACCTTC
CASRGSPLWKGYTF
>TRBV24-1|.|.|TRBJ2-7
TGTGCCACCAGTGACTTTGCAGGGGGGACCTACGAGCAGTACTTC
CATSDFAGGTYEQYF
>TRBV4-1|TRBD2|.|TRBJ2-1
TGCGCCAGCAGCCAAGTGGGACTAGCGGGAGGGGGGAGCTCCTACAATGAGCAGTTCTTC
CASSQVGLAGGGSSYNEQFF
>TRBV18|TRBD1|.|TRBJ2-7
TGTGCCAGCTCACCGGGACAGTCCTACGAGCAGTACTTC
CASSPGQSYEQYF
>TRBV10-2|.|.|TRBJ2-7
TGCGCCAGCAGTGTGAAGGGGGTTCAGTACTTC
CASSVKGVQYF
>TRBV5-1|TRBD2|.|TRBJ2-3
TGCGCCAGCAGCTGGACTAGCGGGAGTTCGGGAGATACGCAGTATTTT
CASSWTSGSSGDTQYF
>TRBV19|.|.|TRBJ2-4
TGTGCCAGTAATAAGGGAGACATTCAGTACTTC
CASNKGDIQYF
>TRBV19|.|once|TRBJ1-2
TGTGCCAGTAGTACCAGACAGGAGTCAGTACATGGCTACACCTTC
CASSTRQESVHGYTF
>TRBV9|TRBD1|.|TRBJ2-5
TGTGCCAGCAGCGTAGAGGGGGGACAGGGAGAGACCCAGTACTTC
CASSVEGGQGETQYF
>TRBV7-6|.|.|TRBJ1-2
TGTGCCAGCAGCCCCGAAAGTACGCCCCGGTATGGCTACACCTTC
CASSPESTPRYGYTF
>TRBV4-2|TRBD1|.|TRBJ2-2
TGTGCCAGCAGCCCGAGACAGGGAAACACCGGGGAGCTGTTTTTT
CASSPRQGNTGELFF
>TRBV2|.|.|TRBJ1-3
TGTGCCAGCAGTGAAATCACAGGCTCCTCTGGAAACACCATATATTTT
CASSEITGSSGNTIYF
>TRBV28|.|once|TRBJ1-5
TGTGCCAGCAGTTTATTTGCCGGGCAGGGAGTAAATCAGCCCCAGCATTTT
CASSLFAGQGVNQPQHF
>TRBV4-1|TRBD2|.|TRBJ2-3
TGCGCCAGCAGCCAAGATACTAGCGGGAGTGCAGATACGCAGTATTTT
CASSQDTSGSADTQYF